Listed below are T cell receptor beta chains from one sample, sequenced in a study of persistence of HIV-infected CD4 T cells. Method: immunoSEQ multiplex PCR; TCRdb's copy keeps in-frame clones and lacks some. This table has 64,000 or so clones, approximately 75% appearing once. No antigen is known for these receptors. The sample here was CD4+ T cells sorted from PBMCs after roughly 18-hour stimulation, taken from a patient who received antiretroviral therapy. The source is an adult man with HIV who was CMV-seropositive. CDR3s include the opening cysteine and the closing phenylalanine or tryptophan.

CDR3aa: CASSAQPYYNEQFF
v_gene: TRBV10-2
j_gene: TRBJ2-1
len: 14

CDR3aa: CASSPAPAAATNEKLFF
v_gene: TRBV4-1
j_gene: TRBJ1-4
len: 17

CDR3aa: CATSRAPRDEQYF
v_gene: TRBV15
j_gene: TRBJ2-7
len: 13

CDR3aa: CASVGGSGGYTF
v_gene: TRBV6-5
j_gene: TRBJ1-2
len: 12

CDR3aa: CASSCRGPGEYEQYF
v_gene: TRBV23-1
j_gene: TRBJ2-7
len: 15

CDR3aa: CAWSVHPSHRVGGELFF
v_gene: TRBV30
j_gene: TRBJ2-2
len: 17

CDR3aa: CATSREAGSGANVLTF
v_gene: TRBV15
j_gene: TRBJ2-6
len: 16

CDR3aa: CASSPDITTYNEQFF
v_gene: TRBV7-3
j_gene: TRBJ2-1
len: 15

CDR3aa: CASRGQSATNEKLFF
v_gene: TRBV19
j_gene: TRBJ1-4
len: 15

CDR3aa: CASGPSGDTQYF
v_gene: TRBV2
j_gene: TRBJ2-3
len: 12

CDR3aa: CASTGATGDQPQHF
v_gene: TRBV28
j_gene: TRBJ1-5
len: 14

CDR3aa: CASSEAGGRADTQYF
v_gene: TRBV10-2
j_gene: TRBJ2-3
len: 15

CDR3aa: CASSLGATYGYTF
v_gene: TRBV5-1
j_gene: TRBJ1-2
len: 13

CDR3aa: CASSHFTRGAAGYTF
v_gene: TRBV3-1/TRBV3-2
j_gene: TRBJ1-2
len: 15

CDR3aa: CSVEAQVTGELFF
v_gene: TRBV29-1
j_gene: TRBJ2-2
len: 13

CDR3aa: CASSPGQGGQFF
v_gene: TRBV3-1/TRBV3-2
j_gene: TRBJ2-1
len: 12

CDR3aa: CASSEGIGRGQPQHF
v_gene: TRBV6-1
j_gene: TRBJ1-5
len: 15

CDR3aa: CASSLSLASDTQYF
v_gene: TRBV27
j_gene: TRBJ2-3
len: 14

CDR3aa: CASAKTRGYYGYTF
v_gene: TRBV19
j_gene: TRBJ1-2
len: 14

CDR3aa: CASSLRETNEKLFF
v_gene: TRBV7-9
j_gene: TRBJ1-4
len: 14

CDR3aa: CASSSTGHLNTGELFF
v_gene: TRBV5-1
j_gene: TRBJ2-2
len: 16

CDR3aa: CASSSRGQGDSQPQHF
v_gene: TRBV28
j_gene: TRBJ1-5
len: 16

CDR3aa: CASSLGGANTEAFF
v_gene: TRBV18
j_gene: TRBJ1-1
len: 14

CDR3aa: CASSVETLSGGYTF
v_gene: TRBV25-1
j_gene: TRBJ1-2
len: 14

CDR3aa: CASSSGPQGYTF
v_gene: TRBV6-6
j_gene: TRBJ1-2
len: 12

CDR3aa: CASRGRQETQYF
v_gene: TRBV6-1
j_gene: TRBJ2-5
len: 12

CDR3aa: CASSQERQGQRYEQYF
v_gene: TRBV4-1
j_gene: TRBJ2-7
len: 16

CDR3aa: CASSPRTPPWAFF
v_gene: TRBV6-5
j_gene: TRBJ1-1
len: 13

CDR3aa: CASSQLAGGMDTQYF
v_gene: TRBV7-3
j_gene: TRBJ2-3
len: 15

CDR3aa: CASSGTGQGGEKLFF
v_gene: TRBV6-6
j_gene: TRBJ1-4
len: 15

CDR3aa: CASSAQGSGANVLTF
v_gene: TRBV9
j_gene: TRBJ2-6
len: 15

CDR3aa: CASSDRDGVNIQYF
v_gene: TRBV2
j_gene: TRBJ2-4
len: 14

CDR3aa: CASSSAGGMNTEAFF
v_gene: TRBV6-5
j_gene: TRBJ1-1
len: 15

CDR3aa: CASSPNWGAQNSPLHF
v_gene: TRBV9
j_gene: TRBJ1-6
len: 16

CDR3aa: CASSHAGYTYEQYF
v_gene: TRBV3-1/TRBV3-2
j_gene: TRBJ2-7
len: 14

CDR3aa: CASSFEGRGNEKLFF
v_gene: TRBV27
j_gene: TRBJ1-4
len: 15

CDR3aa: CASSLGGRAAFTEAFF
v_gene: TRBV5-1
j_gene: TRBJ1-1
len: 16

CDR3aa: CASSLAGQRLTEAFF
v_gene: TRBV5-6
j_gene: TRBJ1-1
len: 15

CDR3aa: CASSPGGANTEAFF
v_gene: TRBV16
j_gene: TRBJ1-1
len: 14

CDR3aa: CSAEKTGTGGDTQYF
v_gene: TRBV29-1
j_gene: TRBJ2-3
len: 15

CDR3aa: CASSYSGGWNTQYF
v_gene: TRBV28
j_gene: TRBJ2-3
len: 14

CDR3aa: CASRPQGSILSHTF
v_gene: TRBV28
j_gene: TRBJ1-2
len: 14

CDR3aa: CASSSGTHNEQFF
v_gene: TRBV5-5
j_gene: TRBJ2-1
len: 13

CDR3aa: CASSKDEGPRGYTF
v_gene: TRBV21-1
j_gene: TRBJ1-2
len: 14

CDR3aa: CASSPGAAGYSNQPQHF
v_gene: TRBV28
j_gene: TRBJ1-5
len: 17

CDR3aa: CATSPAGILWEQYF
v_gene: TRBV24-1
j_gene: TRBJ2-7
len: 14

CDR3aa: CSVGTGGRTLNTEAFF
v_gene: TRBV29-1
j_gene: TRBJ1-1
len: 16

CDR3aa: CASSSIQGANEQFF
v_gene: TRBV5-6
j_gene: TRBJ2-1
len: 14

CDR3aa: CASSLGYNSPLHF
v_gene: TRBV5-6
j_gene: TRBJ1-6
len: 13

CDR3aa: CATSRGQDYEQYF
v_gene: TRBV18
j_gene: TRBJ2-7
len: 13

CDR3aa: CASSAGTGDTGELFF
v_gene: TRBV9
j_gene: TRBJ2-2
len: 15

CDR3aa: CASTPRGQGGYTF
v_gene: TRBV6-5
j_gene: TRBJ1-2
len: 13

CDR3aa: CASSVGGQGTPRGYTF
v_gene: TRBV9
j_gene: TRBJ1-2
len: 16

CDR3aa: CASSLWGTGGYEQYF
v_gene: TRBV5-1
j_gene: TRBJ2-7
len: 15

CDR3aa: CASSSGDQETQYF
v_gene: TRBV2
j_gene: TRBJ2-5
len: 13

CDR3aa: CASGTGSDYGYTF
v_gene: TRBV5-6
j_gene: TRBJ1-2
len: 13